The entry that follows covers one T cell receptor beta chain sequence. Antigen: not known. PCR used 60 Vbeta primers and 13 Jbeta primers. The table came from immunoSEQ multiplex PCR; TCRdb's copy has only in-frame clones and leaves some out. Here the sample spans about 150,000 clones, approximately 80% being singletons. The data derive from a study of cytomegalovirus exposure and HLA in healthy donors. Looking at the study overall: Among the approximately 420 donors who were genotyped, around 77% fell in the genetic ancestry cluster that is associated with self-reported Caucasian donors. General study points: Altogether, 164 TCR beta chains were recorded as cytomegalovirus-associated. TCR association rates varied by HLA locus in a later analysis, with DRB1 highest and HLA-C lowest. What TCR beta sequences reportedly achieved was accurate prediction of HLA-A and HLA-B alleles in most subjects.

Germline V gene sequence: CDR1 SGHAT, CDR2 FQNNGV. The CDR3 runs to 18 residues. V was trimmed by 2 bases and J by 7 bases, leaving 24 bases between them. The sequenced sample was PBMCs. The chain combines TRBV11-2 with TRBJ1-5; TRBD1 might be the D (6 bases). The receptor was isolated from a boy younger than 10 in good health and CMV-seronegative. Written as DNA, the CDR3 is TGTGCCAGCAGCTTAAGGGTTTTGAGGAGACAGGTCGTGCAGCCCCAGCATTTT. It specifies CASSLRVLRRQVVQPQHF.